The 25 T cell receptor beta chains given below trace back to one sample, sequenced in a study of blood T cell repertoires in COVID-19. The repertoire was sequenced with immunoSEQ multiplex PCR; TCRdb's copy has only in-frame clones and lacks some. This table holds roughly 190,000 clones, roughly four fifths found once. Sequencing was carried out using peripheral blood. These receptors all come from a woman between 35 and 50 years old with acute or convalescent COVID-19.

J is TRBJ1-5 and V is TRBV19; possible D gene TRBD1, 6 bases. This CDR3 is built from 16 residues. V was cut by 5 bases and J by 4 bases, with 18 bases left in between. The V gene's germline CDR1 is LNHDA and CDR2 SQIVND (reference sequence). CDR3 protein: CASSRRGGSRNQPQHF. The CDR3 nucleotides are TGTGCCAGTAGTCGCAGGGGAGGGAGTAGGAATCAGCCCCAGCATTTT.

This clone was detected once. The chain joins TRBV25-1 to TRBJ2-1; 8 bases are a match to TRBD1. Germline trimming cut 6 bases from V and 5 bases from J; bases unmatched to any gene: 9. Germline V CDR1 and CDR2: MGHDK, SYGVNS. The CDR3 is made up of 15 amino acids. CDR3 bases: TGTGCCAGCAGCGGGACGGACAGGGCTGACAATGAGCAGTTCTTC. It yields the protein CASSGTDRADNEQFF.

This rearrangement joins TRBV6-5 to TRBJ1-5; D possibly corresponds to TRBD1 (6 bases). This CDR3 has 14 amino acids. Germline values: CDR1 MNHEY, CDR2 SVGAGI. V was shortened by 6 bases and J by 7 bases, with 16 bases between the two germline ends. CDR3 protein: CASRRGGHGQPQHF. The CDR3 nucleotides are TGTGCCAGCAGGCGAGGGGGTCATGGCCAGCCCCAGCATTTT.

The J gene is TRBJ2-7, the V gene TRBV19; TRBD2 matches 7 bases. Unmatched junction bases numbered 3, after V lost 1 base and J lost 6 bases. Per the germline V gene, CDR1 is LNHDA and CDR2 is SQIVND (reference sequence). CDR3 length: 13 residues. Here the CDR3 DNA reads TGTGCCAGTAGTATAGCCCCGGGAGGCGAGCAGTACTTC. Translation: CASSIAPGGEQYF. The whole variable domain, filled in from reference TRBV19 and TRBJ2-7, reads DGGITQSPKYLFRKEGQNVTLSCEQNLNHDAMYWYRQDPGQGLRLIYYSQIVNDFQKGDIAEGYSVSREKKESFPLTVTSAQKNPTAFYLCASSIAPGGEQYFGPGTRLTVT.

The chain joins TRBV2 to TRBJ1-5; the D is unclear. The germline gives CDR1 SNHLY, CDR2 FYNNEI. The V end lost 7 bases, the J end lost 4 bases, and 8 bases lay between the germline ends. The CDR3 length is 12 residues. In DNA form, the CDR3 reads TGTGCCAGCAATTTCGTAAATCAGCCCCAGCATTTT. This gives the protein CASNFVNQPQHF.

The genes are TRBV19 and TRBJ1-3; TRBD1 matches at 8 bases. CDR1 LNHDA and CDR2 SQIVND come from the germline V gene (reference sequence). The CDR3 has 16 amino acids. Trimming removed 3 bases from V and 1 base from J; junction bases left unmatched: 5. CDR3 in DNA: TGTGCCAGTAGTATCGAAGGGACAGGATCTGGAAACACCATATATTTT. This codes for CASSIEGTGSGNTIYF.

The CDR3 nucleotides are TGTGCCAGCAGCCAAGTTGCGGGGACCTCTGGAAACACCATATATTTT. Amino acids: CASSQVAGTSGNTIYF. This chain joins TRBV3-1 (or the pseudogene TRBV3-2) and TRBJ1-3; perhaps TRBD1 as D (5 bases). This CDR3 contains 16 residues. Germline V gives CDR1 LGHDT, CDR2 YNNKEL (reference sequence). V was trimmed by 1 base and J by 0 bases, leaving 10 bases between them.

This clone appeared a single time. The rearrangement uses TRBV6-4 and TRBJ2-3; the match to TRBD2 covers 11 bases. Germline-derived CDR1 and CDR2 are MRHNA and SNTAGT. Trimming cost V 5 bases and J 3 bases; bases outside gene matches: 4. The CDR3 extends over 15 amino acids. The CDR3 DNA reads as TGTGCCAGCAGTCAACTAGCGGGAGCGACAGATACGCAGTATTTT. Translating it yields CASSQLAGATDTQYF.

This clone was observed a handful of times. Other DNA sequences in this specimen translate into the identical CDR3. This chain's CDR3 is CASRRTGNQPQHF. CDR3 DNA sequence: TGTGCCAGCAGGCGGACAGGGAATCAGCCCCAGCATTTT. The V gene is TRBV12-3 or TRBV12-4, the J gene TRBJ1-5, with TRBD1 identical over 8 bases. The CDR3 has 13 residues. V was pared by 6 bases and J by 4 bases, with 2 bases of the junction left unmatched.

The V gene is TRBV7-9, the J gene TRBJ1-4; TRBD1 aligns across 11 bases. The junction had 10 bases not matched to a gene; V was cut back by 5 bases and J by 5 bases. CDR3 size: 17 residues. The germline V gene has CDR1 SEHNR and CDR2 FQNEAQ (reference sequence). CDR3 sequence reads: CASSPQAWTGGNEKLFF. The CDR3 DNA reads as TGTGCCAGCAGCCCCCAGGCATGGACAGGGGGCAATGAAAAACTGTTTTTT.

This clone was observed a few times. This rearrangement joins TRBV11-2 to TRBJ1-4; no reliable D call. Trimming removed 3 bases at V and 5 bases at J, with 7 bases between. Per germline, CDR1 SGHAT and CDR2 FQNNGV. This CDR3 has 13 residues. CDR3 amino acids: CASSLGGNEKLFF. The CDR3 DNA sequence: TGTGCCAGCAGCTTGGGAGGGAATGAAAAACTGTTTTTT.

In DNA, the CDR3 is TGTGCCAGCAGCTCACGACAGGGAGGACAGCCCCAGCATTTT. This codes for CASSSRQGGQPQHF. The chain uses TRBV7-2 and TRBJ1-5; TRBD1 aligns across 7 bases. This CDR3 is built from 14 residues. Germline CDR1 reads SGHTA; CDR2 reads FQGNSA. Losses at the gene ends were 4 bases for V and 7 bases for J; bases not matched to a gene: 7.

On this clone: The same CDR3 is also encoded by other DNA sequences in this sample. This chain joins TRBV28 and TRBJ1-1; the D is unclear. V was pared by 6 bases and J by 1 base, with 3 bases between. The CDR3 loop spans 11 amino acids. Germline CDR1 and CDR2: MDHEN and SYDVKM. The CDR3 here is CASSQNTEAFF. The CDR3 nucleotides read TGTGCCAGCAGCCAGAACACTGAAGCTTTCTTT.

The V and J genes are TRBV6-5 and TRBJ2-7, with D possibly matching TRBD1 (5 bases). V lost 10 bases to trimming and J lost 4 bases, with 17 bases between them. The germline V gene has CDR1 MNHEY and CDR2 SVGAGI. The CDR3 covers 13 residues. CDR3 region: CAILYQGGYEQYF. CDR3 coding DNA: TGTGCCATCCTTTATCAGGGTGGATACGAGCAGTACTTC.

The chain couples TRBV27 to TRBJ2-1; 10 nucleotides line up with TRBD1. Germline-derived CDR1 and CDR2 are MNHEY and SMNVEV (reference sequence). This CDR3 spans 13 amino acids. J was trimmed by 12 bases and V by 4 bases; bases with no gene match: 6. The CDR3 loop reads CASSSGTGVWQFF. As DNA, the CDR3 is TGTGCCAGCAGTTCCGGGACAGGGGTTTGGCAGTTCTTC.

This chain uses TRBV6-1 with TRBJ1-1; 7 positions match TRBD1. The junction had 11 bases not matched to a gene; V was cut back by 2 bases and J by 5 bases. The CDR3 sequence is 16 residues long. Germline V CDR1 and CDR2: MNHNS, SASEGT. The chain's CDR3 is CASSESGGGGGTEAFF. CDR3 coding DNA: TGTGCCAGCAGTGAATCTGGAGGGGGCGGAGGTACTGAAGCTTTCTTT.

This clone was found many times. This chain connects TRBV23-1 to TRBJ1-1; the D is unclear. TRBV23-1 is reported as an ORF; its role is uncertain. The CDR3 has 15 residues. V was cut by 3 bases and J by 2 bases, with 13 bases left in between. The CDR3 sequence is CASSQSEEINTEAFF. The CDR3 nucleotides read TGCGCCAGCAGTCAGTCAGAGGAGATAAACACTGAAGCTTTCTTT.

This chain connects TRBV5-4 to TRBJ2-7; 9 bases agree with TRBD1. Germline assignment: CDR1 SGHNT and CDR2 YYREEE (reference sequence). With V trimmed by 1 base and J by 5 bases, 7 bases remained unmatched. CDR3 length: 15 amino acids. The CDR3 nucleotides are TGTGCCAGCAGCTTGATTACCGGGACAGGGCACGAGCAGTACTTC. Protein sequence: CASSLITGTGHEQYF.

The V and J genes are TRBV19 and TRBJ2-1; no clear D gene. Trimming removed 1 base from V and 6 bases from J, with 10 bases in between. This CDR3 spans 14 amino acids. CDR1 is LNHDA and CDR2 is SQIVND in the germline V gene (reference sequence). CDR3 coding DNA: TGTGCCAGTAGTATAGCGTTAGCTCTCAATGAGCAGTTCTTC. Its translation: CASSIALALNEQFF.

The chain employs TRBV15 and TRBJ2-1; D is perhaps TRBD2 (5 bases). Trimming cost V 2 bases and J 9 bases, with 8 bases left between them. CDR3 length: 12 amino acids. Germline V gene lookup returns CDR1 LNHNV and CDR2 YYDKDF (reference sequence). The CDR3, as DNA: TGTGCCACCAGCAGACTTGAGGGTGAGCAGTTCTTC. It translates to CATSRLEGEQFF.

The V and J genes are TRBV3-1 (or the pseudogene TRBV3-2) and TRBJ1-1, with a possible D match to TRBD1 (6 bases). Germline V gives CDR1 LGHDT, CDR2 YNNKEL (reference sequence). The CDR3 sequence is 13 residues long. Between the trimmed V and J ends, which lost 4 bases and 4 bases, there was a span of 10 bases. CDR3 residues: CASSPLRGTEAFF. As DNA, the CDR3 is TGTGCCAGCAGCCCTCTCAGGGGCACTGAAGCTTTCTTT.

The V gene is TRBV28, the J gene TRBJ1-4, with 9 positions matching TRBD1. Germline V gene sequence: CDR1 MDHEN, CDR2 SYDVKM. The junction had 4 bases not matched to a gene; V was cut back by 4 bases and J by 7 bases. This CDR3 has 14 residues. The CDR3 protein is CASSSGTGSEKLFF. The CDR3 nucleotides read TGTGCCAGCAGTTCCGGGACAGGGAGTGAAAAACTGTTTTTT.

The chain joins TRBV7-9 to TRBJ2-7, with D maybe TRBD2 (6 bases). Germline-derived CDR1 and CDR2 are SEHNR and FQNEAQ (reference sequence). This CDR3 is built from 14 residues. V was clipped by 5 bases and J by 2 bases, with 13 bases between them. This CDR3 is CASSGAGGPYEQYF. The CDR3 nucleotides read TGTGCCAGCAGCGGGGCCGGGGGACCCTACGAGCAGTACTTC.

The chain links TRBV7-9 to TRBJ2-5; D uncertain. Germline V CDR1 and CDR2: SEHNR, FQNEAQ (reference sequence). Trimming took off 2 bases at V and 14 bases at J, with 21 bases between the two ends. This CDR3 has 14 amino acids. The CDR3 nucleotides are TGTGCCAGCAGCTTAAGTCCTGTCCTATCCGGTTTTTACTTC. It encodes CASSLSPVLSGFYF.

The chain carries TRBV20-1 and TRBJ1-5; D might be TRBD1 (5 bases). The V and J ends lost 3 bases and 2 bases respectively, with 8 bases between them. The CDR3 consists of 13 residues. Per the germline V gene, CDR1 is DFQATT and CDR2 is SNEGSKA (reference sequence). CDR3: CSASGGGNQPQHF. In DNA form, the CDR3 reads TGCAGTGCTAGTGGGGGAGGCAATCAGCCCCAGCATTTT.